The clone carrying this T cell receptor beta chain was recorded a few times. The sample comes from a study of T cell repertoires in cytomegalovirus infection. V gave up 1 base and J gave up 2 bases; unmatched junction bases: 3. Per the germline V gene, CDR1 is MDHEN and CDR2 is SYDVKM. The CDR3 consists of 15 residues. One entry per CDR3 protein results from TCRdb running MiXCR on the reads. The sample includes roughly 200,000 distinct CDR3 sequences, nearly 9.5% of them seen just once. Sequenced: PBMCs. The V and J genes are TRBV28 and TRBJ2-3, with TRBD1 identical over 7 bases. The sequence was collected from a human donor in good health (CMV status not recorded). Some clones in this sample may be carry-over from other donors' samples. DNA for the CDR3: TGTGCCAGCAGTTTATCGGGACAGATCACAGATACGCAGTATTTT. It is translated as CASSLSGQITDTQYF.